This TCR beta chain was captured in a study of T cell responses to AZD1222 COVID-19 vaccine. Study observations and caveats: Clonal diversity was possibly underestimated; the donors were predominantly white British and more often female.

Data came from immunoSEQ multiplex PCR; TCRdb stores just in-frame clones and leaves some out. The profile covers 72,000 or so clones, with around 84% appearing a single time and 20% taken by the ten largest. This CDR3 has 15 amino acids. Concerning this clone itself: The antigen is not known.

The TCR comes from an adult in good health. The chain combines TRBV1 with TRBJ2-3; the DNA was not compared with TRBD2, the D call given in the table. TRBV1 is assigned pseudogene status. The starting material was peripheral blood, obtained on day 0 of AZD1222 vaccination. This CDR3 is CTSSQASGSKDTQYF. CDR3 DNA sequence: TGCACCAGCAGCCAAGCCAGCGGGAGTAAAGATACGCAGTATTTT.